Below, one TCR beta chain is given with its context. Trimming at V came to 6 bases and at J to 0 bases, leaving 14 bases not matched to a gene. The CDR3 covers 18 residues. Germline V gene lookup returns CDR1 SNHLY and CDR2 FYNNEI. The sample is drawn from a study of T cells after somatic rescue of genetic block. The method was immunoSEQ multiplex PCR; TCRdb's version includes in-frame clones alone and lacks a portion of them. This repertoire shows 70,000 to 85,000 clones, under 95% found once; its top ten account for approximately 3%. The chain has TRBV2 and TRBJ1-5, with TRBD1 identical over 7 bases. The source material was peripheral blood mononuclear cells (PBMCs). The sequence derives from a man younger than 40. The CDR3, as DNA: TGTGCCAGCAGCCATCCTGGACAGGATCGCCTTAGCAATCAGCCCCAGCATTTT. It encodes CASSHPGQDRLSNQPQHF.